These 18 T cell receptor beta chains were sequenced from one sample in a study of PD-L1 blockade in urothelial cancer. The table came from immunoSEQ multiplex PCR; TCRdb's copy has only in-frame clones and leaves some out. The sample contains about 95,000 clones, around 87% of which appear only once. Indicated time point: pretreatment peripheral blood. The starting material was PBMCs, obtained around atezolizumab (anti-PD-L1) treatment. The receptors were gathered from a man in his sixties with urothelial cancer.

This chain uses TRBV5-1 with TRBJ2-7; 7 positions agree with TRBD1. The length of the CDR3 is 14 residues. Trimming at V came to 2 bases and at J to 6 bases, leaving 8 bases not matched to a gene. In germline, CDR1 is SGHRS, CDR2 YFSETQ. This CDR3 reads CASSFGAGGREQYF. In nucleotides, the CDR3 is TGCGCCAGCAGCTTCGGGGCAGGGGGACGCGAGCAGTACTTC.

The gene calls are TRBV28 and TRBJ2-5; no clear D. The germline gives CDR1 MDHEN, CDR2 SYDVKM. The CDR3 extends over 17 amino acids. V lost 3 bases to trimming and J lost 1 base, with 18 bases between them. The CDR3 loop is CASSFSLSRRSQETQYF. CDR3 bases: TGTGCCAGCAGTTTTTCACTATCCCGGCGGAGCCAAGAGACCCAGTACTTC.

J is TRBJ2-1 and V is TRBV9; 8 nucleotides line up with TRBD2. Germline V lookup: CDR1 SGDLS, CDR2 YYNGEE. V lost 0 bases and J lost 5; bases outside the gene matches: 16. This CDR3 has 19 residues. The CDR3 nucleotides read TGTGCCAGCAGCGTAGGGTCAGCGGGAGTCCCTAAGATAAACAATGAGCAGTTCTTC. Translation: CASSVGSAGVPKINNEQFF.

CDR3 region: CATSTRGGNGETQYF. The CDR3 DNA is TGTGCCACCAGCACGCGGGGGGGCAACGGGGAGACCCAGTACTTC. The chain combines TRBV15 with TRBJ2-5; TRBD2 agrees at 9 bases. The germline V gene has CDR1 LNHNV and CDR2 YYDKDF (reference sequence). This CDR3 has 15 residues. V was pared by 4 bases and J by 5 bases, with 8 bases of the junction left unmatched.

CDR3 region: CASSLTSGGAWETQYF. In DNA, the CDR3 is TGTGCCAGCAGTTTAACTAGCGGGGGGGCCTGGGAGACCCAGTACTTC. V usage is TRBV27 and J usage is TRBJ2-5; 13 bases line up with TRBD2. Per germline, CDR1 MNHEY and CDR2 SMNVEV (reference sequence). J gave up 5 bases and V 2 bases, and 5 bases lay outside the gene matches. The CDR3 length is 16 residues.

J is TRBJ2-2 and V is TRBV5-4; the D gene is possibly TRBD2 (6 bases). Germline V gene sequence: CDR1 SGHNT, CDR2 YYREEE (reference sequence). The length of the CDR3 is 15 residues. V shed 4 bases and J shed 3 bases, with 13 bases lying between them. DNA for the CDR3: TGTGCCAGCAGCGCGGGACTGGAAGACACCGGGGAGCTGTTTTTT. This gives the protein CASSAGLEDTGELFF.

The chain uses TRBV29-1 and TRBJ1-4; D is possibly TRBD1 (6 bases). Trimming took 5 bases from V and 7 from J, leaving 14 bases between them. The CDR3 contains 13 residues. Germline CDR1 reads SQVTM; CDR2 reads ANQGSEA. The CDR3 region is CSVSAGAGEKLFF. In DNA form, the CDR3 reads TGCAGCGTTTCCGCGGGGGCTGGTGAAAAACTGTTTTTT.

V gene TRBV13 combines with J gene TRBJ2-7; a possible D gene is TRBD1 (5 bases). The CDR3 spans 14 residues. Germline loops: CDR1 PRHDT, CDR2 FYEKMQ (reference sequence). V lost 4 bases, J lost 5 bases, and 15 bases lay in between. In DNA, the CDR3 is TGTGCCAGCAGCTCTAACAGGAAAATCCACGAGCAGTACTTC. It encodes CASSSNRKIHEQYF.

This chain uses TRBV7-3 with TRBJ2-2, with 7 bases lining up with TRBD2. The V segment lost 6 bases and the J segment 1 base; nucleotides outside the gene matches: 5. The length of the CDR3 is 15 residues. Germline V gives CDR1 SGHTA, CDR2 FQGTGA. CDR3 sequence (DNA): TGTGCCAGCAGTAGGGCTAGCGGGAACACCGGGGAGCTGTTTTTT. Translation gives CASSRASGNTGELFF. Using reference TRBV7-3 and TRBJ2-2 for the parts outside the CDR3, the full variable domain is GAGVSQTPSNKVTEKGKYVELRCDPISGHTALYWYRQSLGQGPEFLIYFQGTGAADDSGLPNDRFFAVRPEGSVSTLKIQRTERGDSAVYLCASSRASGNTGELFFGEGSRLTVL.

The chain combines TRBV6-1 with TRBJ2-7, with 7 bases aligning to TRBD1. The CDR3 consists of 17 residues. Trimming cost V 1 base and J 3 bases; bases outside gene matches: 12. Germline V lookup: CDR1 MNHNS, CDR2 SASEGT. DNA of the CDR3: TGTGCCAGCAGTGAAGGGGGTGACAGGGCTATTAACTACGAGCAGTACTTC. Protein product: CASSEGGDRAINYEQYF.

The V gene is TRBV2, the J gene TRBJ1-5; D gene ambiguous. The CDR3 loop spans 15 amino acids. Between the trimmed V and J ends, which lost 6 bases and 0 bases, there was a span of 12 bases. CDR1 and CDR2 from the germline V gene are SNHLY and FYNNEI. The CDR3 region is CASSLRSYSNQPQHF. The CDR3 region has the DNA TGTGCCAGCAGCCTGAGATCTTATAGCAATCAGCCCCAGCATTTT.

This clone came up once. V and J are TRBV6-7 and TRBJ2-7, with no clear D. TRBV6-7 is labeled an ORF, and its function is uncertain. With 5 bases removed from V and 6 bases from J, the gap between germline ends came to 17 bases. The length of the CDR3 is 14 residues. This CDR3 reads CASSVRVELGEQYF. The CDR3, as DNA: TGTGCCAGCAGTGTCCGGGTGGAGTTGGGCGAGCAGTACTTC.

The V call is TRBV9, the J call TRBJ2-5; D is possibly TRBD1 (5 bases). Germline assignment: CDR1 SGDLS and CDR2 YYNGEE. This CDR3 spans 14 amino acids. Trimming stripped 0 bases from V and 1 base from J, with 7 bases between. The DNA of the CDR3 is TGTGCCAGCAGCGTAGGTCAGGGCCAAGAGACCCAGTACTTC. Its protein product is CASSVGQGQETQYF.

This clone has a single count. The rearrangement joins TRBV30 to TRBJ1-2, with 10 bases matching TRBD1. The CDR3 has 13 amino acids. Germline CDR1 is GTSNPN and CDR2 is SVGIG (reference sequence). With V trimmed by 5 bases and J by 6 bases, 6 bases remained unmatched. The CDR3 region has the DNA TGTGCCTGGGGGGGACAGGGGTCTGATGGCTACACCTTC. This gives the protein CAWGGQGSDGYTF.

This clone was seen a single time. The V call is TRBV4-1, the J call TRBJ2-3; the D gene is possibly TRBD2 (6 bases). From germline, CDR1 is MGHRA and CDR2 YSYEKL. The CDR3 is made up of 14 amino acids. The V gene lost 5 bases and the J gene lost 2 bases, with 11 bases spanning the gap. The chain's CDR3 is CASSSAGPTDTQYF. In DNA, the CDR3 is TGCGCCAGCAGCTCAGCGGGTCCCACAGATACGCAGTATTTT.

V is TRBV5-1 and J is TRBJ1-2, with 8 bases that match TRBD1. Germline trimming cut 4 bases from V and 2 bases from J; bases unmatched to any gene: 10. CDR3 length: 16 residues. Germline CDR1 and CDR2: SGHRS and YFSETQ. CDR3 DNA sequence: TGCGCCAGCAGCCCCCGGGTGACAGGGGCAAACTATGGCTACACCTTC. Its translation: CASSPRVTGANYGYTF.

The chain couples TRBV28 to TRBJ2-7; 8 bases line up with TRBD2. The CDR3 is 13 amino acids. V was clipped by 4 bases and J by 6 bases; unmatched bases: 5. CDR1 is MDHEN and CDR2 is SYDVKM in the germline V gene. CDR3 sequence: CASSSPGRAEQYF. CDR3 coding DNA: TGTGCCAGCAGTTCCCCCGGGAGGGCCGAGCAGTACTTC.

This clone was counted once. The CDR3 reads CASSSEGEGYGYTF. The CDR3 coding sequence is TGTGCCAGCAGTAGCGAGGGGGAGGGCTATGGCTACACCTTC. The gene calls are TRBV6-5 and TRBJ1-2; possible D gene TRBD1, 6 bases. Germline CDR1 is MNHEY and CDR2 is SVGAGI. Trimming pared 5 bases from V and 4 bases from J, leaving 14 bases between. This CDR3 has 14 residues.